This T cell receptor beta chain emerged from a study of CD8 T cells in Susac syndrome. CDR1 and CDR2 from the germline V gene are DFQATT and SNEGSKA (reference sequence). Trimming left V 4 bases short and J 4 bases short, with 14 bases between. CDR3 length: 13 amino acids. RNA, at about 0.5 to 1 ug, was reverse transcribed with random hexamers. Using its own MiXCR run on the immunoSEQ multiplex PCR reads, TCRdb lists one record per CDR3 protein. The profile shows around 190,000 distinct CDR3 sequences, about 95% of them singletons. The gene calls are TRBV20-1 and TRBJ2-7; D remains unclear. The clonotype was recovered from a human donor in good health. The source material was CD4+ T cells from PBMCs. The CDR3 nucleotides are TGCAGTGCTATGGCTCCGGGCGGTTACGAGCAGTACTTC. Its protein is CSAMAPGGYEQYF.